This T cell receptor (beta chain) was recovered during a study of type 1 and type 2 diabetes patients. Study-level findings and limits: V and J gene usage correlated at around 0.97 between type 2 diabetes and control samples.

This clonotype occurred a few times. What it binds is not known. The V and J ends lost 5 bases and 4 bases respectively, with 18 bases between them. This CDR3 is 16 amino acids long. Amplification started from genomic DNA. A primer set of 30 forward and 13 reverse primers amplified the CDR3. MiXCR was run by TCRdb on the multiplex PCR reads, yielding one entry per CDR3 protein. The table includes 250,000 or so distinct CDR3 sequences, 47% detected once. Standard classification criteria confirmed type 1 or type 2 diabetes in all patients. The J gene is TRBJ2-1, the V gene TRBV12-3 or TRBV12-4; D is ambiguous. This clonotype originated in a man in his late teens or twenties with type 2 diabetes. Sequenced material: peripheral blood mononuclear cells (PBMCs). The CDR3 DNA reads TGTGCCAGCAGTCGAGAGGACGGTAGAAGATACAATGAGCAGTTCTTC. It encodes CASSREDGRRYNEQFF.